Presented here are 8 T cell receptor beta chains from one specimen sequenced in a study of cytomegalovirus exposure and HLA in healthy donors (dated 2017 in TCRdb). Receptors were amplified or captured by the immunoSEQ multiplex PCR assay. For the multiplex PCR, a mixture combining 60 forward primers for TCR Vbeta segments and 13 reverse primers for TCR Jbeta segments was used. TCRdb mirrors the immuneACCESS table, restricted to in-frame sequences. Some clones are absent from its copies; in checked studies, under half trace to an unresolved V gene, and the reason for the others is unknown. In this sample the table shows about 130,000 clones, roughly 80% of which occur a single time. The ten largest clones capture under 4.5% of the sample. Input material: PBMCs. These receptors all come from a man between 18 and 35 years old in good health and CMV-seropositive.

The rearrangement uses TRBV10-3 and TRBJ1-3, with 8 bases matching TRBD1. Germline V gene data show CDR1 as ENHRY and CDR2 as SYGVKD. V lost 3 bases, J lost 4 bases, and 8 bases stayed unmatched. This CDR3 comprises 16 residues. The DNA of the CDR3 is TGTGCCATCAGTGATCCCGACAGGGGAGGCGGAAACACCATATATTTT. This sequence encodes CAISDPDRGGGNTIYF.

The chain is built from TRBV5-1 and TRBJ2-1; D ambiguous. The CDR3 consists of 12 residues. Trimming pared 6 bases from V and 6 bases from J, leaving 10 bases between. The germline V gene encodes CDR1 SGHRS and CDR2 YFSETQ. The CDR3 DNA sequence: TGCGCCAGCACCCTAATCGGCAATGAGCAGTTCTTC. Its translation: CASTLIGNEQFF.

The DNA of the CDR3 is TGCGCCAGCAGCCAACTTGGACTAGCGGGAGAGGAGCAGTACTTC. This sequence encodes CASSQLGLAGEEQYF. The chain carries TRBV4-1 and TRBJ2-7; 13 nucleotides match TRBD2. The CDR3 is made up of 15 amino acids. Germline loops: CDR1 MGHRA, CDR2 YSYEKL. The V segment lost 2 bases and the J segment 7 bases; nucleotides outside the gene matches: 5.

V and J are TRBV4-1 and TRBJ2-2; D call uncertain. Germline lookup yields CDR1 MGHRA and CDR2 YSYEKL. V lost 1 base and J 7 bases, leaving 7 bases between the germline ends. CDR3 length: 13 residues. For the CDR3, the DNA is TGCGCCAGCAGCCAAGTAGTTGTCGGGGAGCTGTTTTTT. Translation: CASSQVVVGELFF.

The chain combines TRBV6-5 with TRBJ1-6; D is perhaps TRBD1 (6 bases). CDR3 size: 14 residues. Between the trimmed V and J ends, which lost 6 bases and 9 bases, there was a span of 15 bases. CDR1 is MNHEY and CDR2 is SVGAGI in the germline V gene. The CDR3 sequence is CASRSGAWGSPLHF. In nucleotides, the CDR3 is TGTGCCAGCAGGTCAGGGGCGTGGGGTTCACCCCTCCACTTT.

V and J are TRBV6-5 and TRBJ1-1; tentatively, D is TRBD1 (6 bases). The germline CDR1 and CDR2 sequences are MNHEY and SVGAGI. This CDR3 contains 14 residues. Trimming removed 2 bases from V and 1 base from J, with 8 bases in between. In nucleotides, the CDR3 is TGTGCCAGCAGTTACGGCAGGGGGAACACTGAAGCTTTCTTT. Translating gives CASSYGRGNTEAFF.

The table lists this clone with a few counts. The chain recombines TRBV2 with TRBJ1-2; 9 bases are shared with TRBD1. Losses at the gene ends were 11 bases for V and 8 bases for J; bases not matched to a gene: 15. The CDR3 has 14 amino acids. From germline, CDR1 is SNHLY and CDR2 FYNNEI. In nucleotides, the CDR3 is TGTGCCGGCGACCGTAACAGGGGGCAGGACGGCTACACCTTC. Translating it yields CAGDRNRGQDGYTF.

DNA for the CDR3: TGTGCCTGGAGTGTTGAAGGGGGGGGTGGCACAGATACGCAGTATTTT. Encoded protein: CAWSVEGGGGTDTQYF. V is TRBV30 and J is TRBJ2-3; maybe TRBD2 (7 bases). The germline CDR1 and CDR2 sequences are GTSNPN and SVGIG (reference sequence). The CDR3 spans 16 residues. Trimming pared 0 bases from V and 1 base from J, leaving 14 bases between.